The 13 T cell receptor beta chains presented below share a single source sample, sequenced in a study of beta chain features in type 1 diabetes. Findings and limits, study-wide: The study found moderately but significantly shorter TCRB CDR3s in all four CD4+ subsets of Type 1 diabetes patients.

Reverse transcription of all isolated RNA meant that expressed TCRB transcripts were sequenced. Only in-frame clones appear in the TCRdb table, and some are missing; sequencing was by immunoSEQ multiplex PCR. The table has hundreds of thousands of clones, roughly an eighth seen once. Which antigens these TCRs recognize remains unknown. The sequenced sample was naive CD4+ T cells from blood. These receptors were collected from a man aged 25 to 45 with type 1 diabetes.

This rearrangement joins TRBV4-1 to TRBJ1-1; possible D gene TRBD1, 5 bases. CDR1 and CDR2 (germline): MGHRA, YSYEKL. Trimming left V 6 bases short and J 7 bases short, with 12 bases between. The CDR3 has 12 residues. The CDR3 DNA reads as TGCGCCAGCAGACCTCAGCAGGGTGAAGCTTTCTTT. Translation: CASRPQQGEAFF.

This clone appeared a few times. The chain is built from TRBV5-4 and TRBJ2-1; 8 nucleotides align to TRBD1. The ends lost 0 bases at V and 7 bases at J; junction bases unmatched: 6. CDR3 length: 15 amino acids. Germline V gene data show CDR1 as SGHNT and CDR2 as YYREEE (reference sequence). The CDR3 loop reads CASSLGGQGSNEQFF. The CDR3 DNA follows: TGTGCCAGCAGCTTGGGTGGACAGGGTTCAAATGAGCAGTTCTTC.

CDR3 sequence reads: CASSSDNEQFF. In DNA form, the CDR3 reads TGTGCCAGCAGCTCGGACAATGAGCAGTTCTTC. The chain recombines TRBV11-3 with TRBJ2-1; D remains ambiguous. This CDR3 region has 11 residues. V was trimmed by 4 bases and J by 5 bases, leaving 3 bases between them. Germline V gene sequence: CDR1 SGHNT, CDR2 YENEEA.

The CDR3: CASSSGLRETQYF. In DNA, the CDR3 is TGTGCCAGTAGTTCGGGACTTAGGGAGACCCAGTACTTC. The genes are TRBV19 and TRBJ2-5, with D tentatively TRBD2 (6 bases). The length of the CDR3 is 13 residues. Looked up from germline, CDR1 is LNHDA and CDR2 is SQIVND (reference sequence). Trimming took 5 bases from V and 5 from J, leaving 12 bases between them.

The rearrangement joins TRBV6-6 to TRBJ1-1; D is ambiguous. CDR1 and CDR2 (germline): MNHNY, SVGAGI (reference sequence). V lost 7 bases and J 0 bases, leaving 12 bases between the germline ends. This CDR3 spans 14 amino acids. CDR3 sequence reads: CASILRQLNTEAFF. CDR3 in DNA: TGTGCCAGCATCCTCAGGCAGCTGAACACTGAAGCTTTCTTT.

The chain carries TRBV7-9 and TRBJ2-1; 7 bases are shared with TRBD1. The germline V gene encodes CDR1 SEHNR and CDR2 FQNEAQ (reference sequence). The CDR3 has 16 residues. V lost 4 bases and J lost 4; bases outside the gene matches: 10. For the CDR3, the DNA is TGTGCCAGCAGCTCTCGGACAGGTCTCAGTTACAATGAGCAGTTCTTC. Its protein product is CASSSRTGLSYNEQFF.

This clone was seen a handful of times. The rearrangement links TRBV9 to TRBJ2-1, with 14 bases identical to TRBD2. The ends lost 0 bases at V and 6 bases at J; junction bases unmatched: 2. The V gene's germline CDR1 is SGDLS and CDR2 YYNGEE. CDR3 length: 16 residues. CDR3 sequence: CASSVGLAGGRNEQFF. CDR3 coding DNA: TGTGCCAGCAGCGTAGGACTAGCGGGAGGGCGCAATGAGCAGTTCTTC.

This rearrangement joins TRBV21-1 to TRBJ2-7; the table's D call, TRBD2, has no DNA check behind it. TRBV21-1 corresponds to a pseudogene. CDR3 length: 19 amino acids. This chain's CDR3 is CASSFLAEGLLQTSYEQYF. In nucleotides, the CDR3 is TGTGCCAGCAGTTTTTTAGCGGAAGGCCTACTGCAGACTTCCTACGAGCAGTACTTC.

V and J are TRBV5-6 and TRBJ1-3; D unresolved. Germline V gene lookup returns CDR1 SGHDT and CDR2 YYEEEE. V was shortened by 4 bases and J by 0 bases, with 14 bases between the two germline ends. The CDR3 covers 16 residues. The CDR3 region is CASSVLNALSGNTIYF. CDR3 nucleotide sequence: TGTGCCAGCAGCGTCCTAAACGCACTCTCTGGAAACACCATATATTTT.

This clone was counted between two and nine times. For the CDR3, the DNA is TGTGCCAGCAGCTTCGGTTCGAACACTGAAGCTTTCTTT. It is translated as CASSFGSNTEAFF. The chain carries TRBV7-3 and TRBJ1-1; the D is unclear. Germline V gives CDR1 SGHTA, CDR2 FQGTGA. Trimming shortened V by 3 bases and J by 1 base, and 6 bases separated the two germline ends. The length of the CDR3 is 13 residues. Full variable domain (missing parts from reference TRBV7-3 and TRBJ1-1): GAGVSQTPSNKVTEKGKYVELRCDPISGHTALYWYRQSLGQGPEFLIYFQGTGAADDSGLPNDRFFAVRPEGSVSTLKIQRTERGDSAVYLCASSFGSNTEAFFGQGTRLTVV.

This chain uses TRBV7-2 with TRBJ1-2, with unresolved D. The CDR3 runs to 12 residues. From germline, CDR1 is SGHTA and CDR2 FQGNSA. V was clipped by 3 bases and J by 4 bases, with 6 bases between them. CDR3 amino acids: CASSFLSYGYTF. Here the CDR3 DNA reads TGTGCCAGCAGCTTCTTGAGCTATGGCTACACCTTC. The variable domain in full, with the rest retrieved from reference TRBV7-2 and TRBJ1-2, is GAGVSQSPSNKVTEKGKDVELRCDPISGHTALYWYRQSLGQGLEFLIYFQGNSAPDKSGLPSDRFSAERTGGSVSTLTIQRTQQEDSAVYLCASSFLSYGYTFGSGTRLTVV.

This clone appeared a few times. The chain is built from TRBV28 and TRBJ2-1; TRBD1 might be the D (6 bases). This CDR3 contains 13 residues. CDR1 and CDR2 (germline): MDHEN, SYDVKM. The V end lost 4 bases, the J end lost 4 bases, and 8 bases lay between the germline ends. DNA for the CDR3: TGTGCCAGCAGTTCTACAGGGTACAATGAGCAGTTCTTC. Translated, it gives CASSSTGYNEQFF.

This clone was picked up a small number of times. This CDR3 is CASSPSGSSGYEQYF. In DNA form, the CDR3 reads TGTGCCAGCAGCCCTAGCGGGAGTTCGGGCTACGAGCAGTACTTC. J is TRBJ2-7 and V is TRBV7-2; 10 nucleotides align to TRBD2. CDR3 size: 15 residues. V lost 5 bases, J lost 3 bases, and 7 bases stayed unmatched. Germline values: CDR1 SGHTA, CDR2 FQGNSA.